This TCR beta chain was identified in a study of shared clonotypes between healthy human individuals. This clone was observed a handful of times. Other DNA sequences in this sample translate to the same CDR3. Profiled with immunoSEQ multiplex PCR; TCRdb holds only in-frame clones, not every one. The sample yields 950,000 to 1,200,000 clones, 60% to 85% seen once. Germline assignment: CDR1 SGHRS and CDR2 YFSETQ. The V gene lost 0 bases and the J gene lost 5 bases, with 6 bases spanning the gap. The CDR3 runs to 13 residues. The receptor's source is a man aged 18 to 29 in good health. Some clones in this sample may be carry-over from other donors' samples. Sequenced input: memory CD4+ T cells from PBMCs. As to subset: CD45RA-negative fraction. The V gene is TRBV5-1, the J gene TRBJ1-5; D ambiguous. CDR3 sequence: CASSLAGDQPQHF. The CDR3 coding sequence is TGCGCCAGCAGCTTGGCAGGAGATCAGCCCCAGCATTTT.